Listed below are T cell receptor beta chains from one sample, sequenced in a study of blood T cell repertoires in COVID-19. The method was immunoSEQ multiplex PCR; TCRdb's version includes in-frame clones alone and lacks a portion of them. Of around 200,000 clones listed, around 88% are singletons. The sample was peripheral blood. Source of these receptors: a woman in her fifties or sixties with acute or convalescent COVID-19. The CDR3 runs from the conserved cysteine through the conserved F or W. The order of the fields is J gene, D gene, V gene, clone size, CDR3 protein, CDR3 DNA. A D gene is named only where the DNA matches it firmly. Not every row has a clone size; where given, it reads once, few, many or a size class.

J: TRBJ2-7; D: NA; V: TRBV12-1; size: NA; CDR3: CASSFGQTSYEQYF; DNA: TGTGCCAGCAGCTTTGGACAGACCTCCTACGAGCAGTACTTC
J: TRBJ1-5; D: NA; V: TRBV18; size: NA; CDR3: CASSPGGNPQPQHF; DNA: TGTGCCAGCTCACCGGGGGGGAATCCTCAGCCCCAGCATTTT
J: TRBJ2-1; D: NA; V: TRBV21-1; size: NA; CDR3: CASSNSTGDHEQFF; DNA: TGTGCCAGCAGCAACTCTACAGGGGACCATGAGCAGTTCTTC
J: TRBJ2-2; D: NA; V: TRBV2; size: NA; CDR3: CASRALNTGELFF; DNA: TGTGCCAGCAGGGCCCTCAACACCGGGGAGCTGTTTTTT
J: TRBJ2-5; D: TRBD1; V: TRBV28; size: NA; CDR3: CASSLLGGTTQETQYF; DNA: TGTGCCAGCAGTTTATTAGGGGGCACCACCCAGGAGACCCAGTACTTC
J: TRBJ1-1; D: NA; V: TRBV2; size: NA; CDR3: CASRPDRPNTEAFF; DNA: TGTGCCAGCAGACCAGACAGGCCCAACACTGAAGCTTTCTTT
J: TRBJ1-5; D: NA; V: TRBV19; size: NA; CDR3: CASSIGAFGDKVQPQHF; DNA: TGTGCCAGTAGTATAGGGGCCTTTGGTGACAAGGTACAGCCCCAGCATTTT
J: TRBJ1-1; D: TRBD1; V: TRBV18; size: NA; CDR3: CASSSQYRGQGTEAFF; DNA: TGTGCCAGCTCATCCCAATACAGGGGGCAGGGGACTGAAGCTTTCTTT
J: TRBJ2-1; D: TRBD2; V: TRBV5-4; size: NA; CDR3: CASSSRLAGGQEQFF; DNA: TGTGCCAGCAGCTCGAGACTAGCGGGAGGGCAAGAGCAGTTCTTC
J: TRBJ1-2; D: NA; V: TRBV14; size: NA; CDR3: CASSPGQVYGYTF; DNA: TGTGCCAGCAGCCCCGGACAAGTCTATGGCTACACCTTC
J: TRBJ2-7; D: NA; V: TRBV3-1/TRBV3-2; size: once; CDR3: CASSQVNEQYF; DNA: TGTGCCAGCAGCCAAGTTAACGAGCAGTACTTC
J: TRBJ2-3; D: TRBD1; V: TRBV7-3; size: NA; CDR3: CASSFLGQNTDTQYF; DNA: TGTGCCAGCAGCTTTTTGGGACAGAACACAGATACGCAGTATTTT
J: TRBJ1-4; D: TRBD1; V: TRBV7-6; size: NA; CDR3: CASSLGLTGTSNEKLFF; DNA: TGTGCCAGCAGCTTAGGGCTGACAGGGACTTCTAATGAAAAACTGTTTTTT
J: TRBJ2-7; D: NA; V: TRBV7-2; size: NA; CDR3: CASSLELARGEQYF; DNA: TGTGCCAGCAGCTTAGAACTAGCAAGGGGCGAGCAGTACTTC
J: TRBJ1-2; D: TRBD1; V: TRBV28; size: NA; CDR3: CASDVSGTGSFNGYTF; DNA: TGTGCCAGCGACGTCTCCGGGACAGGGAGTTTCAATGGCTACACCTTC
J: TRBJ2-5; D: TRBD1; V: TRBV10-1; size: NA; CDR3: CASSAGQGAETQYF; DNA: TGCGCCAGCAGTGCGGGACAGGGGGCGGAGACCCAGTACTTC
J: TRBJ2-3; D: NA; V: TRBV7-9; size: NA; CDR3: CASSRTATDTQYF; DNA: TGTGCCAGCAGTAGGACAGCCACAGATACGCAGTATTTT
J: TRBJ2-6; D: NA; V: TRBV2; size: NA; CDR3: CASKGAGANVLTF; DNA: TGTGCCAGCAAAGGGGCTGGGGCCAACGTCCTGACTTTC
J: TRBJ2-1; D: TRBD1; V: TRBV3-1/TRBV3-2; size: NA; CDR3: CASSQGQGPYNEQFF; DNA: TGTGCCAGCAGCCAAGGACAGGGCCCCTACAATGAGCAGTTCTTC
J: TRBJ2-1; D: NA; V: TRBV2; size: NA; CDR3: CASSEIRVRNEQFF; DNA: TGTGCCAGCAGTGAGATCAGGGTTCGGAATGAGCAGTTCTTC
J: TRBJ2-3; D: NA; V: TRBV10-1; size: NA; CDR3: CASKAGATDTQYF; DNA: TGCGCCAGCAAGGCAGGGGCCACAGATACGCAGTATTTT
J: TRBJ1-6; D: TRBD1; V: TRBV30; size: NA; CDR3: CAWQRTGHNSPLHF; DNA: TGTGCCTGGCAAAGGACAGGGCATAATTCACCCCTCCACTTT
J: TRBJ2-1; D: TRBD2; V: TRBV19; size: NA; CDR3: CASSRSSGTSGSRLYNEQFF; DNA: TGTGCCAGTAGTCGGTCCTCCGGGACTAGCGGGAGTCGGCTTTACAATGAGCAGTTCTTC
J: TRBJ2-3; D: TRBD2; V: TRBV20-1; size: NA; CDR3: CSASGKEQAGRQGDTQYF; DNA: TGCAGTGCTAGTGGGAAGGAGCAAGCGGGGAGGCAAGGAGATACGCAGTATTTT
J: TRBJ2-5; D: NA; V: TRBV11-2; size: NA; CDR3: CASEPQGRETQYF; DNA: TGTGCCAGCGAGCCCCAGGGGAGAGAGACCCAGTACTTC
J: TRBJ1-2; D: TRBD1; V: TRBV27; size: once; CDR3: CASSFLDRGRDGYTF; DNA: TGTGCCAGCAGTTTCTTAGACAGGGGGCGCGATGGCTACACCTTC
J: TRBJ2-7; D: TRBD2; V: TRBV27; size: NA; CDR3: CASSSSVGSGRKTYEQYF; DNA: TGTGCCAGCAGTTCGTCGGTAGGTAGCGGGAGGAAGACCTACGAGCAGTACTTC
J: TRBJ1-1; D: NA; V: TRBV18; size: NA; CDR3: CASSPSNPTGNTEAFF; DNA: TGTGCCAGCTCACCCTCAAATCCGACAGGGAACACTGAAGCTTTCTTT
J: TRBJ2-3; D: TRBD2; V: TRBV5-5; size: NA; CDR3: CASSLPLAARGTDTQYF; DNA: TGTGCCAGCAGCTTACCGCTAGCGGCAAGGGGCACAGATACGCAGTATTTT
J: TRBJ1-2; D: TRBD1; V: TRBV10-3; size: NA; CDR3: CAISGGTGGLDGYTF; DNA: TGTGCCATCAGTGGCGGGACAGGGGGATTAGATGGCTACACCTTC
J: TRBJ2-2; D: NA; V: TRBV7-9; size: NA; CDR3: CASSSQAITGELFF; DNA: TGTGCCAGCAGCTCACAGGCGATCACCGGGGAGCTGTTTTTT
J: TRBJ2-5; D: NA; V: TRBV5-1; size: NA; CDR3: CASSLVPLANQETQYF; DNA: TGCGCCAGCAGCTTGGTCCCCCTAGCTAATCAAGAGACCCAGTACTTC
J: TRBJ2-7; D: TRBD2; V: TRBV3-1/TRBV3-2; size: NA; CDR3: CASSKRGAHEQYF; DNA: TGTGCCAGCAGCAAGCGGGGGGCCCACGAGCAGTACTTC
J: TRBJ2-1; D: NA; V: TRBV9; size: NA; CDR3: CASSAGLISYNEQFF; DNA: TGTGCCAGCAGCGCCGGACTTATCTCCTACAATGAGCAGTTCTTC
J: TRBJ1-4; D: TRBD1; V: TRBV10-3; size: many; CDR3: CAISPTPGTASATNEKLFF; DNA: TGTGCCATCAGCCCAACCCCCGGGACAGCCAGCGCAACTAATGAAAAACTGTTTTTT
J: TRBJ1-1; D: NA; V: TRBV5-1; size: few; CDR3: CASSFQGNTEAFF; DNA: TGCGCCAGCAGCTTTCAGGGGAACACTGAAGCTTTCTTT
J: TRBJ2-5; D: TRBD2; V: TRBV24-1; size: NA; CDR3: CATSDGTSSRENARETQYF; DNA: TGTGCCACCAGTGATGGGACTAGCTCCCGAGAGAATGCCCGGGAGACCCAGTACTTC
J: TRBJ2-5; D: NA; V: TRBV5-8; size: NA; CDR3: CASSLRGSRGETQYF; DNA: TGTGCCAGCAGCTTGCGGGGGTCTCGGGGAGAGACCCAGTACTTC
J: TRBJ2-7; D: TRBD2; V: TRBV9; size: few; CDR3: CASSGSGRASEQYF; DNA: TGTGCCAGCAGCGGTAGCGGGAGGGCCTCCGAGCAGTACTTC
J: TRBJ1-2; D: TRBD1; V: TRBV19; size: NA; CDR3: CASSEQGYGYTF; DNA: TGTGCCAGTAGTGAACAGGGGTATGGCTACACCTTC
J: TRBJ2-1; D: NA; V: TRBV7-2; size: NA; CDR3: CASSFRGSYNEQFF; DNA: TGTGCCAGCAGCTTTCGGGGGTCCTACAATGAGCAGTTCTTC
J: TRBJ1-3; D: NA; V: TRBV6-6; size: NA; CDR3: CASSYEGYGNTIYF; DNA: TGTGCCAGCAGTTACGAGGGTTACGGAAACACCATATATTTT
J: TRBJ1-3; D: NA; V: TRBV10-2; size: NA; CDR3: CAARGSSGNTIYF; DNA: TGCGCCGCTAGGGGCAGCTCTGGAAACACCATATATTTT
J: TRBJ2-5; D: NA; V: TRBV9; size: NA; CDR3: CASSLSWGAQETQYF; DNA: TGTGCCAGCAGCCTCTCCTGGGGAGCCCAAGAGACCCAGTACTTC
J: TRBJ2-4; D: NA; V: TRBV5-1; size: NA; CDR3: CASSSSDQGNQYF; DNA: TGCGCCAGCAGCTCCTCGGATCAGGGTAATCAGTACTTC
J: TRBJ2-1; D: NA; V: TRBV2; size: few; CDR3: CASSEARGGNEQFF; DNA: TGTGCCAGCAGTGAAGCTAGGGGCGGAAATGAGCAGTTCTTC
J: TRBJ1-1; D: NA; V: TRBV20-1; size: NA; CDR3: CSASWQGGTEAFF; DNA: TGCAGTGCTAGTTGGCAGGGAGGAACTGAAGCTTTCTTT
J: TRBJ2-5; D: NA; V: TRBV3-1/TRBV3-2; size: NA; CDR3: CASSQAGGQKETQYF; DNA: TGTGCCAGCAGCCAAGCCGGGGGGCAAAAAGAGACCCAGTACTTC
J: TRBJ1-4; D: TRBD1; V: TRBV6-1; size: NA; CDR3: CASSAPTGGPPGELFF; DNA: TGTGCCAGCAGTGCCCCTACAGGGGGCCCGCCCGGGGAACTGTTTTTT
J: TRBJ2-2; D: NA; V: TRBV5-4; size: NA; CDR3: CASSLTETGELFF; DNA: TGTGCCAGCAGCTTGACGGAGACCGGGGAGCTGTTTTTT
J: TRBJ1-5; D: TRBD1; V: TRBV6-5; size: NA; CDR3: CASSYSDRGQPQHF; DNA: TGTGCCAGCAGTTACTCGGACAGGGGTCAGCCCCAGCATTTT